The 29 T cell receptor beta chains below were found in one sample sequenced in a study of regulatory T cells in long-lasting Graves disease. Time point: newly diagnosed GD, antithyroid drugs for less than 3 months. Scientists built the TCR library using RNA that was extracted from PBMCs. Researchers made TCR beta libraries by using iRepertoire HTBI primers and running Arm-PCR on CDR3 regions. From the multiplex PCR reads, TCRdb called clonotypes with MiXCR, one entry per CDR3 protein. The table has a few hundred thousand distinct CDR3 sequences, around 17% seen once. The data were also submitted as part of a second study, on T cells in Graves' hyperthyroidism and ophthalmopathy.

The sequencing here drew on peripheral blood mononuclear cells (PBMCs), taken at new diagnosis, from a patient treated with antithyroid drugs. The receptor set was obtained from a man aged 40-50 years with Graves disease.

This clonotype was picked up many times. The chain joins TRBV2 to TRBJ1-4, with D uncertain. From germline, CDR1 is SNHLY and CDR2 FYNNEI. With 2 bases removed from V and 13 bases from J, the gap between germline ends came to 14 bases. The CDR3 runs 13 residues. The CDR3 is CASSETSVGRLFF. Written as DNA, the CDR3 is TGTGCCAGCAGTGAAACGTCAGTAGGGAGACTGTTTTTT.

This clonotype was observed at least ten times. This chain uses TRBV6-2 or TRBV6-3 with TRBJ1-5; no clear D. Trimming took 6 bases from V and 4 from J, leaving 7 bases between them. This CDR3 has 12 amino acids. Germline assignment: CDR1 MNHEY and CDR2 SVGEGT. The CDR3 spells CASRYENQPQHF. The CDR3 DNA reads TGTGCCAGCAGGTACGAGAATCAGCCCCAGCATTTT.

At least ten counts were recorded for this clonotype. The rearrangement uses TRBV3-1 and TRBJ1-4; perhaps TRBD1 as D (5 bases). The CDR3 length is 18 residues. Trimming shortened V by 4 bases and J by 4 bases, and 22 bases separated the two germline ends. Germline values: CDR1 LGHDT, CDR2 YNNKEL (reference sequence). The CDR3 DNA is TGTGCCAGCAGCCCCCGCTCCCCCCGACAGTCACTTAATGAAAAACTGTTTTTT. Residues: CASSPRSPRQSLNEKLFF.

Only a few counts were recorded for this clonotype. The chain links TRBV9 to TRBJ1-5, with D unclear. The CDR3 is made up of 16 amino acids. The germline gives CDR1 SGDLS, CDR2 YYNGEE. The germline V and J ends were trimmed by 0 bases and 5 bases, with 15 bases remaining between them. The CDR3 nucleotides read TGTGCCAGCAGCGTAGGACCGACGCCTGAGCATCAGCCCCAGCATTTT. It codes for CASSVGPTPEHQPQHF.

This clonotype has at least ten counts. The rearrangement links TRBV28 to TRBJ2-2, with TRBD1 identical over 9 bases. V was pared by 1 base and J by 4 bases, with 7 bases of the junction left unmatched. The CDR3 contains 17 residues. Germline CDR1 is MDHEN and CDR2 is SYDVKM. The CDR3 reads CASSLFFGDRVTGELFF. CDR3 DNA: TGTGCCAGCAGTTTATTCTTCGGGGACAGGGTCACCGGGGAGCTGTTTTTT.

The genes are TRBV12-3 or TRBV12-4 and TRBJ2-1; TRBD2 matches 12 bases. This CDR3 spans 18 amino acids. The trim removed 3 bases at V and 7 bases at J, leaving 13 bases unmatched. The DNA of the CDR3 is TGTGCCAGCAGTTTCCCAACTAGCGGGAGGTCTAGGGGAAATGAGCAGTTCTTC. The encoded protein is CASSFPTSGRSRGNEQFF.

This clonotype came up a few times. This chain connects TRBV12-5 to TRBJ2-1; TRBD2 might be the D (7 bases). Germline assignment: CDR1 LGHNT and CDR2 FRNRAP. The CDR3 has 14 amino acids. V shed 6 bases and J shed 2 bases, with 11 bases lying between them. CDR3 sequence: CASGEGGAYNEQFF. The CDR3 nucleotides read TGTGCTAGTGGCGAGGGGGGGGCCTACAATGAGCAGTTCTTC.

This clonotype occurred many times. The junction and the germline gene differ at one end; a read error may be behind it. This chain connects TRBV11-2 to TRBJ2-7; 7 bases line up with TRBD1. Germline V CDR1 and CDR2: SGHAT, FQNNGV. The CDR3 length is 16 residues. CDR3 coding DNA: TGCGCCAGCAGCCAAGATCTGACAGGGTGGACCTACGAGCAGTACTTC. Protein product: CASSQDLTGWTYEQYF.

This clonotype was detected only a few times. In DNA form, the CDR3 reads TGTGCCAGCAGCTTAGCGGGACCCGGAACCTACAATGAGCAGTTCTTC. Its translation is CASSLAGPGTYNEQFF. The chain joins TRBV7-2 to TRBJ2-1; TRBD1 or TRBD2 may be the D gene (5 bases each). Looked up from germline, CDR1 is SGHTA and CDR2 is FQGNSA. This CDR3 is 16 amino acids long. The V end lost 0 bases, the J end lost 2 bases, and 11 bases lay between the germline ends.

This clonotype was observed a handful of times. V is TRBV5-1 and J is TRBJ2-3; D is possibly TRBD1 (5 bases). The germline V gene encodes CDR1 SGHRS and CDR2 YFSETQ. V lost 0 bases and J lost 0, with 11 bases in between. This CDR3 has 16 residues. CDR3 sequence: CASSLEAGWSTDTQYF. The DNA of the CDR3 is TGCGCCAGCAGCTTGGAAGCAGGGTGGAGCACAGATACGCAGTATTTT. Full variable domain (missing parts from reference TRBV5-1 and TRBJ2-3): KAGVTQTPRYLIKTRGQQVTLSCSPISGHRSVSWYQQTPGQGLQFLFEYFSETQRNKGNFPGRFSGRQFSNSRSEMNVSTLELGDSALYLCASSLEAGWSTDTQYFGPGTRLTVL.

The chain uses TRBV4-2 and TRBJ2-7; a weak D match, TRBD1 (6 bases). Germline CDR1 LGHNA, CDR2 YNFKEQ. The CDR3 has 15 amino acids. V was clipped by 5 bases and J by 2 bases, with 16 bases between them. The CDR3 DNA reads as TGTGCCAGCAGCGATACGTCACAGGGTACCTACGAGCAGTACTTC. Amino acid sequence: CASSDTSQGTYEQYF.

The chain employs TRBV6-1 and TRBJ1-1; D possibly corresponds to TRBD1 (6 bases). CDR1 is MNHNS and CDR2 is SASEGT in the germline V gene. V shed 2 bases and J shed 4 bases, with 11 bases lying between them. This CDR3 contains 14 residues. The CDR3, as DNA: TGTGCCAGCAGTGAAAGGGGGGGGCCCACTGAAGCTTTCTTT. It specifies CASSERGGPTEAFF.

This clonotype was seen only a few times. The chain combines TRBV20-1 with TRBJ2-7; 9 positions agree with TRBD2. The CDR3 spans 12 residues. Trimming removed 7 bases from V and 2 bases from J; junction bases left unmatched: 3. The V gene's germline CDR1 is DFQATT and CDR2 SNEGSKA (reference sequence). In nucleotides, the CDR3 is TGCAGTGTAGCGGGGGATCCCTACGAGCAGTACTTC. It translates to CSVAGDPYEQYF.

This clonotype was detected only a few times. The chain joins TRBV14 to TRBJ2-3; 7 positions agree with TRBD1. Germline V lookup: CDR1 SGHDN, CDR2 FVKESK. V lost 6 bases, J lost 2 bases, and 8 bases stayed unmatched. The CDR3 totals 15 residues. For the CDR3, the DNA is TGTGCCAGCAGGATTGAGGGGGCCTCCACAGATACGCAGTATTTT. This codes for CASRIEGASTDTQYF.

This clonotype has more than one count but fewer than ten. The chain joins TRBV9 to TRBJ2-4; D is possibly TRBD1 (6 bases). V lost 7 bases and J lost 4, with 12 bases in between. The CDR3 runs 13 residues. The germline CDR1 and CDR2 sequences are SGDLS and YYNGEE. In nucleotides, the CDR3 is TGTGCCAGCTCGCCGACAGGAAAAAACATTCAGTACTTC. Its protein product is CASSPTGKNIQYF.

Points on this clonotype: This likely reflects a read error, since a far larger clone is one base away. The chain has TRBV24-1 and TRBJ1-4; the D gene is possibly TRBD1 (5 bases). The germline V gene encodes CDR1 KGHDR and CDR2 SFDVKD. The CDR3 contains 15 residues. CDR3 in DNA: TGTGCCAGCAGGTGGTTTCGGGACGTGGGTGAAAAACTGGTTTTT. Its translation is CASRWFRDVGEKLVF.

The CDR3 DNA reads TGTGCCACCAGCAGAGAGGCAAGGAGGATCACCTTC. This sequence encodes CATSREARRITF. V is TRBV15 and J is TRBJ1-2; D is uncertain. The ends were cut back, 0 bases at V and 13 bases at J, with 12 bases in the middle. Per the germline V gene, CDR1 is LNHNV and CDR2 is YYDKDF (reference sequence). This CDR3 is built from 12 residues.

This clonotype was seen a few times. The junction departs from germline at one end; a sequencing error may be responsible. V gene TRBV11-2 combines with J gene TRBJ1-1; D ambiguous. This CDR3 is 15 amino acids long. Germline loops: CDR1 SGHAT, CDR2 FQNNGV. In DNA form, the CDR3 reads TGCGCCAGCAGCTTAGAGGCGGTTATGAACACTGACGCTTTCTTT. Translation gives CASSLEAVMNTDAFF.

This clonotype came up many times. The rearrangement joins TRBV6-2 or TRBV6-3 to TRBJ2-1; possible D gene TRBD1, 6 bases. Trimming left V 8 bases short and J 5 bases short, with 13 bases between. The CDR3 runs 13 residues. Germline CDR1 MNHEY, CDR2 SVGEGT. The CDR3 loop reads CASGKDRNNEQFF. The CDR3 DNA is TGTGCCAGCGGAAAGGACAGAAACAATGAGCAGTTCTTC.

The chain carries TRBV28 and TRBJ1-5, with unresolved D. Trimming shortened V by 6 bases and J by 4 bases, and 10 bases separated the two germline ends. Germline-derived CDR1 and CDR2 are MDHEN and SYDVKM. CDR3 length equals 13 residues. The CDR3: CASSGLPNQPQHF. DNA for the CDR3: TGTGCCAGCAGCGGATTACCTAATCAGCCCCAGCATTTT.

There are a few counts of this clonotype. The chain is built from TRBV7-7 and TRBJ2-3; D might be TRBD2 (7 bases). CDR3 length: 18 residues. Trimming pared 5 bases from V and 0 bases from J, leaving 21 bases between. Germline values: CDR1 SSHAT, CDR2 FNYEAQ (reference sequence). The CDR3 spells CASSLLPQGRGSTDTQYF. CDR3 in DNA: TGTGCCAGCAGCCTACTCCCCCAGGGGAGGGGTAGCACAGATACGCAGTATTTT.

Notes on this clonotype: With a far larger clone one base away, a read error is the likely cause. The chain is built from TRBV11-2 and TRBJ1-1; TRBD1 matches at 8 bases. Germline V CDR1 and CDR2: SGHAT, FQNNGV. The CDR3 is 15 residues long. CDR3 DNA sequence: TGTGCCAGCAGCCCAGGACAGGGAGCGAACATTGAAGCTTTCTTT. Amino acid sequence: CASSPGQGANIEAFF.

This chain joins TRBV5-1 and TRBJ1-2; a possible D gene is TRBD1 (6 bases). With 3 bases removed from V and 6 bases from J, the gap between germline ends came to 12 bases. In germline, CDR1 is SGHRS, CDR2 YFSETQ. This CDR3 is built from 13 residues. The DNA of the CDR3 is TGCGCCAGCAGCTCACAGGGCACGGATGGCTACACCTTC. Translation gives CASSSQGTDGYTF.

The chain has TRBV14 and TRBJ2-3; D is perhaps TRBD2 (6 bases). Germline V CDR1 and CDR2: SGHDN, FVKESK. Between the trimmed V and J ends, which lost 7 bases and 11 bases, there was a span of 13 bases. The CDR3 is 11 residues long. CDR3 sequence: CASTGYGRQYF. The CDR3 DNA reads TGTGCCAGCACCGGATACGGGAGGCAGTATTTT.

This clonotype occurred many times. The CDR3 region has the DNA TGTGCCTGGGGAGCGGGGGGGAGTACAGATACGCAGTATTTT. This encodes CAWGAGGSTDTQYF. The chain couples TRBV30 to TRBJ2-3; TRBD2 agrees at 10 bases. V lost 5 bases and J lost 3; bases outside the gene matches: 5. The CDR3 is 14 amino acids. From germline, CDR1 is GTSNPN and CDR2 SVGIG (reference sequence).

The table lists this clonotype with many counts. The V and J genes are TRBV5-1 and TRBJ2-3; D is unresolved. This CDR3 spans 14 amino acids. V was clipped by 0 bases and J by 1 base, with 6 bases between them. Germline CDR1 reads SGHRS; CDR2 reads YFSETQ. The chain's CDR3 is CASSLERGTDTQYF. As DNA, the CDR3 is TGCGCCAGCAGCTTGGAAAGAGGCACAGATACGCAGTATTTT.

This clonotype was counted a few times. This chain connects TRBV20-1 to TRBJ2-1, with D unresolved. The CDR3 is made up of 15 amino acids. Trimming stripped 3 bases from V and 0 bases from J, with 12 bases between. From germline, CDR1 is DFQATT and CDR2 SNEGSKA (reference sequence). CDR3 loop: CSASLQPLSYNEQFF. DNA of the CDR3: TGCAGTGCTAGCCTCCAGCCCCTCTCCTACAATGAGCAGTTCTTC.

This rearrangement joins TRBV11-2 to TRBJ1-6; TRBD1 is a possible D gene (6 bases). CDR1 and CDR2 from the germline V gene are SGHAT and FQNNGV. V was clipped by 6 bases and J by 7 bases, with 16 bases between them. The CDR3 has 15 amino acids. CDR3 sequence reads: CASRPPGQRNSPLHF. The CDR3 nucleotides are TGTGCCAGCAGGCCCCCGGGACAAAGGAATTCACCCCTCCACTTT.

The chain joins TRBV5-8 to TRBJ2-1; the match to TRBD1 covers 7 bases. V lost 4 bases, J lost 0 bases, and 7 bases stayed unmatched. In germline, CDR1 is SGHTS, CDR2 YDEGEE. The CDR3 covers 16 residues. CDR3 sequence: CASSALRDSSYNEQFF. In nucleotides, the CDR3 is TGTGCCAGCAGCGCCCTCCGGGACAGCTCCTACAATGAGCAGTTCTTC.